These T cell receptor beta chains were read from a single sample in a study of blood T cells in healthy people across ages. TCRdb recomputed calls from the 5' RACE reads with MiXCR, one row per CDR3 protein. Here the sample spans around 1,800,000 distinct CDR3 sequences, roughly 43% being singletons. Sequencing input: blood. The origin of the receptors is a human donor in good health. CDR3s include the opening cysteine and the closing phenylalanine or tryptophan. The D gene is left open where the match is weak. Rows give clone size only sometimes, using once, few, many, or a class for an expanded clone.

size,V,J,D,CDR3,DNA
few,TRBV5-1,TRBJ2-7,TRBD1,CASSAGQGNPEQYF,TGCGCCAGCAGCGCGGGACAGGGAAATCCCGAGCAGTACTTC
-,TRBV20-1,TRBJ2-4,TRBD1,CSASGTGMNIQYF,TGCAGTGCTAGCGGGACAGGGATGAACATTCAGTACTTC
-,TRBV7-3,TRBJ2-1,-,CASSQNPGEQFF,TGTGCCAGCAGCCAGAACCCCGGTGAGCAGTTCTTC
-,TRBV5-6,TRBJ2-7,-,CASSYITYEQYF,TGTGCCAGCAGCTATATAACCTACGAGCAGTACTTC
many,TRBV12-3/TRBV12-4,TRBJ1-2,-,CASSLSFNSDGYTF,TGTGCCAGCAGTTTAAGTTTCAATAGCGATGGCTACACCTTC
few,TRBV4-3,TRBJ1-4,-,CASSAGDLEKLFF,TGCGCCAGCAGCGCTGGAGACCTTGAAAAACTGTTTTTT
-,TRBV12-3/TRBV12-4,TRBJ2-2,-,CASSWTRRGTGELFF,TGTGCCAGCAGTTGGACTCGGCGGGGCACCGGGGAGCTGTTTTTT
many,TRBV20-1,TRBJ2-7,-,CSASLTSYEQYF,TGCAGTGCAAGTCTGACCTCCTACGAGCAGTACTTC
few,TRBV15,TRBJ1-2,-,CATSRDRYGYTF,TGTGCCACCAGCAGAGACAGATATGGCTACACCTTC
many,TRBV11-2,TRBJ1-2,TRBD1,CASSPQGTNYGYTF,TGTGCCAGCAGCCCACAGGGGACTAACTATGGCTACACCTTC
-,TRBV20-1,TRBJ2-1,-,CSASLRSPEDNEQFF,TGCAGTGCTAGCCTGAGGAGCCCGGAGGACAATGAGCAGTTCTTC
-,TRBV27,TRBJ1-1,-,CASSSFGGTDTEAFF,TGTGCCAGCAGCTCTTTCGGAGGGACCGACACTGAAGCTTTCTTT
-,TRBV6-1,TRBJ2-5,-,CASSPSSTPIETQYF,TGTGCCAGCAGTCCTTCGAGCACTCCTATAGAGACCCAGTACTTC
few,TRBV15,TRBJ2-1,-,CVTSSLNRGANNEQFF,TGTGTCACCAGCAGCCTAAACCGCGGCGCAAACAATGAGCAGTTCTTC
-,TRBV27,TRBJ1-2,TRBD1,CASGLQGRYYGYTF,TGTGCCAGCGGCCTACAGGGGCGATACTATGGCTACACCTTC
-,TRBV12-3/TRBV12-4,TRBJ1-2,-,CASSKEDYGYTF,TGTGCCAGCAGTAAGGAGGACTATGGCTACACCTTC
-,TRBV20-1,TRBJ2-7,TRBD1,CSATHRDRYQWEQYF,TGCAGTGCTACCCACCGGGACAGGTATCAATGGGAGCAGTACTTC
-,TRBV9,TRBJ2-1,-,CASSVQVEDEQFF,TGTGCCAGCAGCGTACAAGTAGAGGATGAGCAGTTCTTC
-,TRBV5-1,TRBJ2-5,TRBD2,CASSGPSGGLQETQYF,TGCGCCAGCAGCGGGCCTAGCGGGGGTCTACAAGAGACCCAGTACTTC
few,TRBV24-1,TRBJ2-5,TRBD1,CATSAPGQGAEETQYF,TGTGCCACCAGTGCCCCGGGACAGGGGGCTGAAGAGACCCAGTACTTC
-,TRBV15,TRBJ2-1,-,CATSRDVGEANEQFF,TGTGCCACCAGCAGAGATGTTGGGGAAGCCAATGAGCAGTTCTTC
many,TRBV20-1,TRBJ1-1,-,CSARGGSTNTEAFF,TGCAGTGCTAGAGGGGGGTCAACGAACACTGAAGCTTTCTTT
few,TRBV4-1,TRBJ2-3,-,CASSQNRPDTQYF,TGCGCCAGCAGCCAAAATAGACCAGATACGCAGTATTTT
few,TRBV20-1,TRBJ1-2,TRBD1,CSARDGTGTYYGYTF,TGCAGTGCTAGAGATGGGACAGGAACCTACTATGGCTACACCTTC